Below are 20 T cell receptor beta chains sequenced from a single sample in a study of T cells in Graves' hyperthyroidism and ophthalmopathy. Amplification yielded TCR beta CDR3 regions, with RNA transcripts as the source. A set of HTBI primers served as the primers for a first-round RT-PCR of the TCR CDR3. Via MiXCR, TCRdb re-called the multiplex PCR reads, giving one row per CDR3 protein. The sample shows about 260,000 distinct CDR3 sequences, around 15% of them seen only once. The sample consisted of blood. The receptors stem from a woman aged 18-29 years with Graves' ophthalmopathy.

This clonotype was counted at least ten times. The chain combines TRBV7-9 with TRBJ2-3; possibly TRBD1 for D (7 bases). Germline V gene sequence: CDR1 SEHNR, CDR2 FQNEAQ (reference sequence). The CDR3 is 17 residues long. The V gene lost 4 bases and the J gene lost 0 bases, with 17 bases spanning the gap. In DNA form, the CDR3 reads TGTGCCAGCAGCTCACCTCCGACAGGGACTAGCACAGATACGCAGTATTTT. Translation gives CASSSPPTGTSTDTQYF.

This clonotype showed up many times. This chain links TRBV11-2 with TRBJ2-7; weak D call: TRBD2 (5 bases). V was trimmed by 3 bases and J by 6 bases, leaving 18 bases between them. The germline V gene encodes CDR1 SGHAT and CDR2 FQNNGV. The length of the CDR3 is 15 residues. CDR3 sequence (DNA): TGTGCCAGCAGCTTTCCCCTCGGGAATTACGGCGAGCAGTACTTC. Protein product: CASSFPLGNYGEQYF.

The table lists this clonotype with many counts. The chain couples TRBV11-3 to TRBJ2-2, with 9 bases aligning to TRBD2. Germline CDR1 reads SGHNT; CDR2 reads YENEEA. The trim removed 2 bases at V and 1 base at J, leaving 11 bases unmatched. This CDR3 has 19 residues. The CDR3 loop is CASSLSRLLAGRNTGELFF. For the CDR3, the DNA is TGTGCCAGCAGCTTATCCAGGCTTCTAGCGGGGCGGAACACCGGGGAGCTGTTTTTT.

There are many counts of this clonotype. The CDR3 coding sequence is TGTGCCAGCAGTTTCCGCAGATACCCCTACGAGCAGTACTTC. Encoded protein: CASSFRRYPYEQYF. The chain has TRBV28 and TRBJ2-7, with D uncertain. This CDR3 has 14 amino acids. V was clipped by 3 bases and J by 2 bases, with 11 bases between them. Germline values: CDR1 MDHEN, CDR2 SYDVKM.

This clonotype was counted at least ten times. The chain couples TRBV11-2 to TRBJ2-1, with unresolved D. The CDR3 runs to 15 residues. The germline V gene has CDR1 SGHAT and CDR2 FQNNGV. Trimming took off 2 bases at V and 2 bases at J, with 10 bases between the two ends. This chain's CDR3 is CASSLLRLAYNEQFF. The DNA for the CDR3 is TGTGCCAGCAGCTTATTGAGGCTAGCCTACAATGAGCAGTTCTTC.

The V and J genes are TRBV29-1 and TRBJ2-3; 11 bases line up with TRBD2. Germline V gives CDR1 SQVTM, CDR2 ANQGSEA. The CDR3 runs to 19 residues. J lost 0 bases, V lost 6 bases, and 17 bases had no gene match. CDR3 DNA sequence: TGCAGCGTCTCCTACCCCGGGACTAGCGGAGGGGCTAGCACAGATACGCAGTATTTT. Amino acids: CSVSYPGTSGGASTDTQYF.

Regarding this clonotype: A much more abundant neighbour one base away suggests this may be a read error. CDR3 region: CAGSLFPQGTSNYGYTF. The CDR3 coding sequence is TGTGCCGGCAGTTTATTTCCCCAGGGGACTTCTAACTATGGCTACACCTTC. The chain joins TRBV28 to TRBJ1-2; tentatively, D is TRBD1 (6 bases). This CDR3 comprises 17 residues. CDR1 and CDR2 from the germline V gene are MDHEN and SYDVKM.

There are a few counts of this clonotype. The rearrangement links TRBV4-2 to TRBJ2-3; D ambiguous. This CDR3 is 15 amino acids long. Germline lookup yields CDR1 LGHNA and CDR2 YNFKEQ. Trimming removed 0 bases from V and 3 bases from J, with 10 bases in between. The CDR3 DNA reads as TGTGCCAGCAGCCAAGATTCCGGGTGGACAGATACGCAGTATTTT. Amino acid sequence: CASSQDSGWTDTQYF.

The sample holds many counts of this clonotype. The V gene is TRBV11-2, the J gene TRBJ1-1; D uncertain. Trimming cost V 1 base and J 6 bases, with 15 bases left between them. Per the germline V gene, CDR1 is SGHAT and CDR2 is FQNNGV. The CDR3 has 15 amino acids. The chain's CDR3 is CASSLAGRRPSEAFF. In nucleotides, the CDR3 is TGTGCCAGCAGCTTAGCCGGACGACGGCCCTCTGAAGCTTTCTTT.

The genes are TRBV2 and TRBJ1-2, with 11 bases matching TRBD1. There are 16 residues in the CDR3. V lost 1 base, J lost 6 bases, and 7 bases stayed unmatched. The germline V gene has CDR1 SNHLY and CDR2 FYNNEI. The CDR3: CASSEDTGQGDHGYTF. The CDR3 nucleotides are TGTGCCAGCAGTGAAGATACGGGACAGGGGGACCATGGCTACACCTTC.

This clonotype was counted ten times or more. This chain joins TRBV5-8 and TRBJ2-2; D gene uncertain. The CDR3 runs to 13 residues. Trimming shortened V by 0 bases and J by 6 bases, and 6 bases separated the two germline ends. Germline CDR1 reads SGHTS; CDR2 reads YDEGEE. CDR3 DNA sequence: TGTGCCAGCAGCTTGGACCGCGCCGGGGAGCTGTTTTTT. Protein product: CASSLDRAGELFF.

This clonotype came up many times. The V gene is TRBV5-1, the J gene TRBJ2-1, with D perhaps matching TRBD1 (6 bases). The V gene lost 4 bases and the J gene lost 8 bases, with 16 bases spanning the gap. Germline V gene data show CDR1 as SGHRS and CDR2 as YFSETQ. The CDR3 spans 14 residues. CDR3 residues: CASSPRTARDEQFF. CDR3 nucleotide sequence: TGCGCCAGCAGCCCCCGGACAGCCCGGGATGAGCAGTTCTTC.

This clonotype was found many times. The genes are TRBV6-1 and TRBJ2-1, with a weak D call TRBD1 (7 bases). Per germline, CDR1 MNHNS and CDR2 SASEGT. V was cut by 0 bases and J by 5 bases, with 20 bases left in between. This CDR3 has 18 residues. In DNA, the CDR3 is TGTGCCAGCAGTGAAGCGGGGACTGGGACAGCGGTAAACAATGAGCAGTTCTTC. Translation: CASSEAGTGTAVNNEQFF.

This clonotype was seen a few times. The chain links TRBV2 to TRBJ2-7; D gene ambiguous. Germline CDR1 reads SNHLY; CDR2 reads FYNNEI. Trimming removed 3 bases from V and 0 bases from J, with 9 bases in between. The CDR3 runs 14 residues. CDR3 DNA: TGTGCCAGCAGTGAGAGACTGATCTCCTACGAGCAGTACTTC. Its translation: CASSERLISYEQYF.

This clonotype was seen ten or more times. V gene TRBV28 combines with J gene TRBJ1-2; D unresolved. The CDR3 has 12 amino acids. The V gene lost 2 bases and the J gene lost 6 bases, with 7 bases spanning the gap. Germline assignment: CDR1 MDHEN and CDR2 SYDVKM. The chain's CDR3 is CASSLGMNGYTF. The CDR3 nucleotides read TGTGCCAGCAGTTTAGGGATGAATGGCTACACCTTC.

This chain links TRBV7-9 with TRBJ2-7, with 11 bases fitting TRBD2. The V gene end was trimmed by 5 bases and the J gene end by 2 bases; junction bases not matched to a gene: 11. The CDR3 is made up of 17 amino acids. Germline values: CDR1 SEHNR, CDR2 FQNEAQ (reference sequence). The CDR3 coding sequence is TGTGCCAGCAGCCATCTAGCGGGAGGAGGTGGTACCTACGAGCAGTACTTC. Translated, it gives CASSHLAGGGGTYEQYF.

CDR3 in amino acids: CASSYSSKDLLLAKNIQYF. The CDR3 DNA is TGTGCCAGCAGTTACTCGAGCAAGGACCTACTACTAGCCAAAAACATTCAGTACTTC. This chain uses TRBV6-6 with TRBJ2-4; no firm D call. The V gene's germline CDR1 is MNHNY and CDR2 SVGAGI (reference sequence). The ends were cut back, 0 bases at V and 0 bases at J, with 18 bases in the middle. This CDR3 region has 19 residues.

This clonotype was observed many times. The gene calls are TRBV15 and TRBJ1-2, with 8 bases identical to TRBD1. The V gene end was trimmed by 0 bases and the J gene end by 6 bases; junction bases not matched to a gene: 3. The CDR3 is 14 amino acids. CDR1 is LNHNV, CDR2 YYDKDF, per germline (reference sequence). The DNA of the CDR3 is TGTGCCACCAGCAGAGATCGGGACAGGCATGGCTACACCTTC. This encodes CATSRDRDRHGYTF. Combining the CDR3 with reference TRBV15 and TRBJ1-2 gives the whole variable domain DAMVIQNPRYQVTQFGKPVTLSCSQTLNHNVMYWYQQKSSQAPKLLFHYYDKDFNNEADTPDNFQSRRPNTSFCFLDIRSPGLGDTAMYLCATSRDRDRHGYTFGSGTRLTVV.

In its sample, this clonotype was seen many times. V and J are TRBV7-2 and TRBJ2-5; no reliable D call. Trimming cost V 5 bases and J 5 bases, with 12 bases left between them. Germline lookup yields CDR1 SGHTA and CDR2 FQGNSA. CDR3 length equals 13 residues. CDR3 in DNA: TGTGCCAGCAGCGGACGACTTCTCGAGACCCAGTACTTC. Translation: CASSGRLLETQYF. The variable domain in full, completed from reference TRBV7-2 and TRBJ2-5, reads GAGVSQSPSNKVTEKGKDVELRCDPISGHTALYWYRQSLGQGLEFLIYFQGNSAPDKSGLPSDRFSAERTGGSVSTLTIQRTQQEDSAVYLCASSGRLLETQYFGPGTRLLVL.

This clonotype was detected ten times or more. The rearrangement uses TRBV5-6 and TRBJ2-7; D remains unclear. The CDR3 consists of 14 residues. Per the germline V gene, CDR1 is SGHDT and CDR2 is YYEEEE. Between the trimmed V and J ends, which lost 1 base and 2 bases, there was a span of 10 bases. The CDR3 DNA reads TGTGCCAGCAGCTTGTGGGTAGCCCCCTACGAGCAGTACTTC. Residues: CASSLWVAPYEQYF.